The source of this T cell receptor (beta chain) is a study of cytomegalovirus exposure and HLA in healthy donors. The CDR3 contains 18 residues. The V and J ends lost 6 bases and 1 base, in that order; junction bases with no gene match: 10. Germline V gene lookup returns CDR1 WNHNN and CDR2 SYGVQD (reference sequence). In regard to this clone: Its antigen is unidentified.

Researchers ran the PCR with 60 Vbeta and 13 Jbeta primers. Produced via immunoSEQ multiplex PCR; TCRdb's table is partial and in-frame only. The sample has 150,000 to 200,000 clones, approximately 80% seen once; the top ten hold around 0.52%. Overall study findings and caveats: Reportedly, TCR beta sequences accurately predicted HLA-A and HLA-B alleles in most subjects. Immune exposure data for these donors was limited to CMV serostatus. Several top significant clusters appeared, in a later analysis, to be linked to common viral pathogens.

The source material was PBMCs. This rearrangement joins TRBV10-1 to TRBJ2-1, with TRBD2 identical over 12 bases. This TCR was recovered from a woman between 45 and 65 years old in good health and CMV-seronegative. CDR3 sequence reads: CASRFITSGRLSYNEQFF. The CDR3 region has the DNA TGCGCCAGCAGGTTTATAACTAGCGGGAGGTTGTCCTACAATGAGCAGTTCTTC.